The 13 T cell receptor beta chains below come from one sample, sequenced in a study of blood T cell repertoires in COVID-19. Using immunoSEQ multiplex PCR, the repertoire was profiled, and TCRdb retains in-frame clones only, with some absent. The profile shows 75,000 to 95,000 clones, roughly 84% of them singletons. Sequencing was performed on peripheral blood. The receptors were sampled from a man in his sixties with acute or convalescent COVID-19.

This chain connects TRBV4-1 to TRBJ2-3, with 7 bases identical to TRBD1. The CDR3 totals 18 residues. Losses at the gene ends were 3 bases for V and 0 bases for J; bases not matched to a gene: 12. CDR1 MGHRA and CDR2 YSYEKL come from the germline V gene. CDR3 sequence: CASSQTADRDRSTDTQYF. As DNA, the CDR3 is TGCGCCAGCAGCCAGACCGCCGACAGGGATAGGAGCACAGATACGCAGTATTTT.

A few counts support this clone. The gene calls are TRBV9 and TRBJ1-6, with TRBD1 matching over 8 bases. V dropped 3 bases and J dropped 7; count of bases not matched to a gene: 3. From germline, CDR1 is SGDLS and CDR2 YYNGEE. This CDR3 has 14 residues. The CDR3 sequence is CASSGGQDNSPLHF. The DNA for the CDR3 is TGTGCCAGCAGCGGGGGACAGGACAATTCACCCCTCCACTTT.

This clone was detected a few times. J is TRBJ1-2 and V is TRBV18, with 7 bases aligning to TRBD1. The CDR3 has 14 residues. Trimming cost V 1 base and J 6 bases; bases outside gene matches: 5. Germline V gene data show CDR1 as KGHSH and CDR2 as LQKENI. The CDR3: CASSPREGGDGYTF. CDR3 nucleotides: TGTGCCAGCTCACCACGTGAAGGGGGCGATGGCTACACCTTC.

J is TRBJ1-1 and V is TRBV27, with D tentatively TRBD1 (5 bases). Trimming shortened V by 0 bases and J by 5 bases, and 16 bases separated the two germline ends. The CDR3 length is 16 residues. The germline V gene has CDR1 MNHEY and CDR2 SMNVEV (reference sequence). CDR3 protein: CASSLSSASGRTEAFF. The CDR3 bases are TGTGCCAGCAGTTTATCTTCGGCCTCAGGGCGAACTGAAGCTTTCTTT.

J is TRBJ2-5 and V is TRBV7-8; possibly TRBD2 for D (5 bases). The germline gives CDR1 SGHVS, CDR2 FQNEAQ. Trimming took 5 bases from V and 2 from J, leaving 12 bases between them. The CDR3 consists of 14 residues. The CDR3 protein is CASSPVRAQETQYF. The DNA of the CDR3 is TGTGCCAGCAGCCCCGTGAGGGCTCAAGAGACCCAGTACTTC. Looking up the rest from reference TRBV7-8 and TRBJ2-5 gives the full variable domain: GAGVSQSPRYKVAKRGQDVALRCDPISGHVSLFWYQQALGQGPEFLTYFQNEAQLDKSGLPSDRFFAERPEGSVSTLKIQRTQQEDSAVYLCASSPVRAQETQYFGPGTRLLVL.

This chain joins TRBV2 and TRBJ2-5, with a possible D match to TRBD2 (6 bases). V lost 6 bases, J lost 7 bases, and 18 bases lay in between. The length of the CDR3 is 14 residues. Germline CDR1 and CDR2: SNHLY and FYNNEI. DNA for the CDR3: TGTGCCAGCAGCGGAGGGTTCGGAGTGGGGACCCAGTACTTC. It is translated as CASSGGFGVGTQYF.

The chain has TRBV6-1 and TRBJ2-1; D is uncertain. V dropped 1 base and J dropped 10 bases, with 8 bases sitting between them. Germline CDR1 reads MNHNS; CDR2 reads SASEGT. This CDR3 contains 12 residues. CDR3 in amino acids: CASSEVGVEQFF. CDR3 in DNA: TGTGCCAGCAGTGAAGTTGGAGTGGAGCAGTTCTTC.

This chain uses TRBV3-1 (or the pseudogene TRBV3-2) with TRBJ2-4; tentatively, D is TRBD2 (6 bases). Trimming took 1 base from V and 1 from J, leaving 14 bases between them. Germline-derived CDR1 and CDR2 are LGHDT and YNNKEL (reference sequence). The CDR3 extends over 17 amino acids. CDR3 amino acids: CASSQGPGGAAKNIQYF. For the CDR3, the DNA is TGTGCCAGCAGCCAAGGGCCGGGCGGGGCGGCCAAAAACATTCAGTACTTC.

J is TRBJ1-5 and V is TRBV7-8; TRBD1 agrees at 8 bases. The CDR3 sequence is 14 residues long. V gave up 2 bases and J gave up 5 bases; unmatched junction bases: 2. Germline-derived CDR1 and CDR2 are SGHVS and FQNEAQ. The CDR3, as DNA: TGTGCCAGCAGCTTACGGACAGGGTATCAGCCCCAGCATTTT. It codes for CASSLRTGYQPQHF. The whole variable domain, remainder taken from reference TRBV7-8 and TRBJ1-5, is GAGVSQSPRYKVAKRGQDVALRCDPISGHVSLFWYQQALGQGPEFLTYFQNEAQLDKSGLPSDRFFAERPEGSVSTLKIQRTQQEDSAVYLCASSLRTGYQPQHFGDGTRLSIL.

The chain combines TRBV21-1 with TRBJ2-2; the table's D call, TRBD1, has no DNA check behind it. TRBV21-1 is shown as a pseudogene. The CDR3 runs 17 residues. DNA of the CDR3: TGTGCCAGCAGCAAAGCGGGCAGACCTTGGAACACCGGGGAGCTGTTTTTT. Its translation is CASSKAGRPWNTGELFF.

This chain connects TRBV6-5 to TRBJ2-4; possible D gene TRBD1, 7 bases. The V end lost 7 bases, the J end lost 4 bases, and 17 bases lay between the germline ends. CDR1 is MNHEY, CDR2 SVGAGI, per germline. The CDR3 loop spans 15 amino acids. This chain's CDR3 is CASMRAGGTKNIQYF. CDR3 nucleotides: TGTGCCAGCATGAGGGCAGGGGGGACTAAAAACATTCAGTACTTC.

This clone showed up just a few times. The V call is TRBV5-1, the J call TRBJ2-1; TRBD1 might be the D (5 bases). Germline CDR1 reads SGHRS; CDR2 reads YFSETQ. The germline V and J ends were trimmed by 0 bases and 1 base, with 8 bases remaining between them. CDR3 size: 15 residues. The CDR3 spells CASSLEGQSYNEQFF. CDR3 in DNA: TGCGCCAGCAGCTTGGAGGGGCAATCCTACAATGAGCAGTTCTTC.

V gene TRBV7-8 combines with J gene TRBJ2-3, with a weak D call TRBD1 (6 bases). Germline CDR1 SGHVS, CDR2 FQNEAQ. The CDR3 covers 15 residues. V lost 0 bases, J lost 2 bases, and 9 bases lay in between. CDR3 sequence reads: CASSLATGTTDTQYF. For the CDR3, the DNA is TGTGCCAGCAGCTTAGCTACAGGGACCACAGATACGCAGTATTTT.